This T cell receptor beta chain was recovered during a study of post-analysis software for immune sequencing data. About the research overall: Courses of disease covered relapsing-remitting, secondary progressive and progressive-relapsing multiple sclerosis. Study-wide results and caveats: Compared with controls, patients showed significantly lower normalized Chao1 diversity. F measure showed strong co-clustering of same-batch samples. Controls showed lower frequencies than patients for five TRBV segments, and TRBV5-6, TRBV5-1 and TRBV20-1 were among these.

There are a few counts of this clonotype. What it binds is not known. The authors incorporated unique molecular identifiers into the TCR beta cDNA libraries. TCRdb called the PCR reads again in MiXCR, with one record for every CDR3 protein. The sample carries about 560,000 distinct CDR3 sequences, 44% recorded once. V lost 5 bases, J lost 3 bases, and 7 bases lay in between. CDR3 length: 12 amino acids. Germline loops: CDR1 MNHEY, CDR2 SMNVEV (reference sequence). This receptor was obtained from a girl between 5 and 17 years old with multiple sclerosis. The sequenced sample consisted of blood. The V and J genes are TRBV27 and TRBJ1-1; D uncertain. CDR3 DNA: TGTGCCAGCAGTAACGGGTACACTGAAGCTTTCTTT. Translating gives CASSNGYTEAFF.